One and the same sample provided the 4 T cell receptor beta chains below, sequenced in a study of immune evolution from preneoplasia to lung adenocarcinoma. Profiling relied on immunoSEQ multiplex PCR, and the TCRdb table lists in-frame clones only, not all of them. Among several thousand clones, about 81% were seen once, and the ten largest hold 8.6%. The specimen was FFPE normal lung tissue adjacent to the tumor. The source of these receptors is a person between 50 and 69 years old with lung adenocarcinoma.

This clone showed up just once. The chain couples TRBV30 to TRBJ1-1; maybe TRBD1 (5 bases). V lost 2 bases and J lost 3, with 10 bases in between. CDR1 is GTSNPN and CDR2 is SVGIG in the germline V gene (reference sequence). The CDR3 extends over 13 amino acids. CDR3 nucleotide sequence: TGTGCCTGGAGTAGGCAGGGTGACACTGAAGCTTTCTTT. Residues: CAWSRQGDTEAFF.

The CDR3 is CASAGLAFTDTQYF. CDR3 sequence (DNA): TGCGCCAGCGCGGGACTAGCGTTCACAGATACGCAGTATTTT. The genes are TRBV5-1 and TRBJ2-3, with TRBD2 identical over 10 bases. The germline gives CDR1 SGHRS, CDR2 YFSETQ. After removal of 7 bases from V and 2 bases from J, the junction contained 4 bases not matched to a gene. This CDR3 is 14 amino acids long.

V is TRBV7-3 and J is TRBJ2-3; no firm D call. Germline CDR1 is SGHTA and CDR2 is FQGTGA. The CDR3 totals 14 residues. Trimming shortened V by 5 bases and J by 1 base, and 10 bases separated the two germline ends. CDR3 region: CASSPTGGTDTQYF. The CDR3 region has the DNA TGTGCCAGCAGCCCGACGGGTGGCACAGATACGCAGTATTTT.

This clone was seen a single time. The chain is built from TRBV11-3 and TRBJ2-1, with D perhaps matching TRBD1 or TRBD2 (5 bases each). Germline V CDR1 and CDR2: SGHNT, YENEEA. V lost 6 bases to trimming and J lost 3 bases, with 15 bases between them. The CDR3 has 15 residues. As DNA, the CDR3 is TGTGCCAGCAGTACGGGGCTGCGGGTCTACAATGAGCAGTTCTTC. It specifies CASSTGLRVYNEQFF.